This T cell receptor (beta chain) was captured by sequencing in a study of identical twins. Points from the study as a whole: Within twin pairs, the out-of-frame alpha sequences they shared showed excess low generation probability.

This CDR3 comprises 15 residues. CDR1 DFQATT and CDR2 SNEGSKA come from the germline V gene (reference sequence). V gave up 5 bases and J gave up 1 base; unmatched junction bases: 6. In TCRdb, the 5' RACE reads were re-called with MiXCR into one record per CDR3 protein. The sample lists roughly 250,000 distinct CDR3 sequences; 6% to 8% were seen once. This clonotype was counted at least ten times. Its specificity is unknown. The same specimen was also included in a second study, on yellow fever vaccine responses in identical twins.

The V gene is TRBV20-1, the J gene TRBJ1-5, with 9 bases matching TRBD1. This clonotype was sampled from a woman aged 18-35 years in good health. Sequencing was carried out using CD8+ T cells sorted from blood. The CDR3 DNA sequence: TGCAGTGCTGGACAGGGGATAGCGAGCAATCAGCCCCAGCATTTT. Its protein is CSAGQGIASNQPQHF.